These 25 T cell receptor beta chains share one sample of origin, sequenced in a study of CD8 T cells in ankylosing spondylitis. Study findings and constraints: Blood from ankylosing spondylitis patients appeared to carry a characteristic roughly 8-variant TCR beta motif.

MiXCR, applied by TCRdb to the 5' RACE reads, yields one record per CDR3 protein. The sample records some 700,000 distinct CDR3 sequences, around a fifth being singletons. What these receptors recognize is not known. Specimen: blood, either unsorted or a sorted T cell fraction (not recorded which). The source of these receptors is a male donor with ankylosing spondylitis.

This clonotype was seen more than once but under ten times. The chain is built from TRBV9 and TRBJ1-4, with D tentatively TRBD1 (5 bases). The germline V gene has CDR1 SGDLS and CDR2 YYNGEE. The V end was cut by 0 bases, the J end by 8 bases, with 14 bases between. The CDR3 runs to 15 residues. In DNA, the CDR3 is TGTGCCAGCAGCGTAGCCGGGGGGATCGGGGAAAAACTGTTTTTT. This codes for CASSVAGGIGEKLFF.

This clonotype occurred a few times. The chain links TRBV7-6 to TRBJ2-5; no reliable D call. Per the germline V gene, CDR1 is SGHVS and CDR2 is FNYEAQ. CDR3 length equals 15 residues. V dropped 1 base and J dropped 6 bases, with 15 bases sitting between them. CDR3 bases: TGTGCCAGCAGCTTAGGTCCTATAGGTGCCCAGACCCAGTACTTC. It encodes CASSLGPIGAQTQYF.

The chain joins TRBV6-6 to TRBJ1-6, with D uncertain. The CDR3 spans 12 residues. Germline assignment: CDR1 MNHNY and CDR2 SVGAGI (reference sequence). V was pared by 6 bases and J by 5 bases, with 5 bases between. The CDR3 region has the DNA TGTGCCAGCAGACAAAATAATTCACCCCTCCACTTT. It codes for CASRQNNSPLHF.

The rearrangement joins TRBV3-1 to TRBJ2-7, with a tentative D call TRBD2 (7 bases). Trimming took off 5 bases at V and 7 bases at J, with 12 bases between the two ends. Per germline, CDR1 LGHDT and CDR2 YNNKEL (reference sequence). This CDR3 region has 12 residues. Here the CDR3 DNA reads TGTGCCAGCAGCGCGGGGGCCCTTGAGCAGTACTTC. Translation gives CASSAGALEQYF.

The chain uses TRBV6-2 or TRBV6-3 and TRBJ2-7; a possible D gene is TRBD2 (6 bases). Germline loops: CDR1 MNHEY, CDR2 SVGEGT. V was trimmed by 5 bases and J by 7 bases, leaving 15 bases between them. This CDR3 contains 13 residues. CDR3 sequence (DNA): TGTGCCAGCAGTCTCGGACGCGCGGGGGAGCAGTACTTC. Translating gives CASSLGRAGEQYF.

A few counts support this clonotype. This rearrangement joins TRBV11-2 to TRBJ2-7, with D perhaps matching TRBD2 (7 bases). The CDR3 runs 16 residues. V shed 1 base and J shed 0 bases, with 13 bases lying between them. The germline gives CDR1 SGHAT, CDR2 FQNNGV. This chain's CDR3 is CASSLGRGRTSYEQYF. CDR3 DNA sequence: TGTGCCAGCAGCTTAGGGCGGGGGCGAACCTCCTACGAGCAGTACTTC.

This clonotype was counted ten times or more. The chain has TRBV5-4 and TRBJ2-7; TRBD1 is a possible D gene (5 bases). V lost 4 bases and J 3 bases, leaving 8 bases between the germline ends. Germline-derived CDR1 and CDR2 are SGHNT and YYREEE (reference sequence). The CDR3 is made up of 12 amino acids. This chain's CDR3 is CASSPDNYEQYF. In DNA, the CDR3 is TGTGCCAGCAGCCCGGACAACTACGAGCAGTACTTC.

J is TRBJ2-1 and V is TRBV5-1; D is perhaps TRBD1 (6 bases). Trimming took 1 base from V and 8 from J, leaving 10 bases between them. Germline V gene lookup returns CDR1 SGHRS and CDR2 YFSETQ. The CDR3 runs to 13 residues. The chain's CDR3 is CASSLLAGDEQFF. In DNA, the CDR3 is TGCGCCAGCAGCTTGCTCGCAGGGGATGAGCAGTTCTTC.

The rearrangement links TRBV9 to TRBJ2-1, with D tentatively TRBD1 (6 bases). Germline values: CDR1 SGDLS, CDR2 YYNGEE. The CDR3 is 15 amino acids. V gave up 0 bases and J gave up 6 bases, with 13 bases separating them. The CDR3 loop reads CASSVGSEGGNEQFF. CDR3 coding DNA: TGTGCCAGCAGCGTAGGGAGCGAAGGGGGCAATGAGCAGTTCTTC.

This chain links TRBV14 with TRBJ2-6; the D gene is possibly TRBD1 (5 bases). Trimming pared 4 bases from V and 0 bases from J, leaving 10 bases between. Germline V gives CDR1 SGHDN, CDR2 FVKESK. This CDR3 region has 16 residues. The CDR3 sequence: CASSPTASSGANVLTF. The CDR3 DNA reads TGTGCCAGCAGCCCGACAGCTAGCTCTGGGGCCAACGTCCTGACTTTC. The full variable domain, rest sourced from reference TRBV14 and TRBJ2-6, is EAGVTQFPSHSVIEKGQTVTLRCDPISGHDNLYWYRRVMGKEIKFLLHFVKESKQDESGMPNNRFLAERTGGTYSTLKVQPAELEDSGVYFCASSPTASSGANVLTFGAGSRLTVL.

This clonotype was seen a few times. This sequence joins TRBV24-1 and TRBJ2-3, with D possibly being TRBD1 (5 bases). The CDR3 runs to 16 residues. CDR1 is KGHDR, CDR2 SFDVKD, per germline. Trimming took 2 bases from V and 6 from J, leaving 17 bases between them. The CDR3 sequence is CATSDSGPQGADTQYF. As DNA, the CDR3 is TGTGCCACCAGTGATTCCGGACCTCAAGGGGCGGATACGCAGTATTTT.

This clonotype was detected only a few times. The chain joins TRBV29-1 to TRBJ2-1, with D perhaps matching TRBD1 (5 bases). Deletions cut 0 bases from V and 2 bases from J, with 5 bases between. The length of the CDR3 is 13 residues. Germline V gives CDR1 SQVTM, CDR2 ANQGSEA. CDR3 nucleotides: TGCAGCGTTGAAGAACAGGCCTACAATGAGCAGTTCTTC. Protein: CSVEEQAYNEQFF.

V gene TRBV7-2 combines with J gene TRBJ2-5; D is unresolved. The CDR3 consists of 14 residues. The germline V gene has CDR1 SGHTA and CDR2 FQGNSA. The ends were cut back, 5 bases at V and 1 base at J, with 11 bases in the middle. CDR3 protein: CASSPYSSQETQYF. CDR3 sequence (DNA): TGTGCCAGCAGCCCCTACTCGTCCCAAGAGACCCAGTACTTC.

The V gene is TRBV4-1, the J gene TRBJ2-5; 7 nucleotides line up with TRBD1. V dropped 1 base and J dropped 5; count of bases not matched to a gene: 7. Germline assignment: CDR1 MGHRA and CDR2 YSYEKL. This CDR3 has 15 amino acids. CDR3 amino acids: CASSQGADRSETQYF. The CDR3 DNA follows: TGCGCCAGCAGCCAAGGAGCGGACAGGTCCGAGACCCAGTACTTC.

The CDR3 nucleotides are TGTGCCAGCAGCCAAGACGGACTCCAAGAGACCCAGTACTTC. It is translated as CASSQDGLQETQYF. The rearrangement joins TRBV4-2 to TRBJ2-5; tentatively, D is TRBD2 (5 bases). Looked up from germline, CDR1 is LGHNA and CDR2 is YNFKEQ. V was shortened by 0 bases and J by 1 base, with 6 bases between the two germline ends. The CDR3 contains 14 residues.

There are a few counts of this clonotype. This sequence joins TRBV6-2 or TRBV6-3 and TRBJ2-5; D not resolved. CDR3 length: 12 residues. CDR1 MNHEY and CDR2 SVGEGT come from the germline V gene. V was clipped by 2 bases and J by 6 bases, with 7 bases between them. CDR3 DNA: TGTGCCAGCAGTTACCAGGAGAAGACCCAGTACTTC. Translation gives CASSYQEKTQYF.

The table lists this clonotype with a few counts. The V gene is TRBV4-3, the J gene TRBJ1-6, with D tentatively TRBD1 (5 bases). This CDR3 is 17 amino acids long. Trimming stripped 4 bases from V and 3 bases from J, with 16 bases between. Per germline, CDR1 LGHNA and CDR2 YSLEER. The CDR3 spells CASSRGRGGGYNSPLHF. The CDR3 nucleotides are TGCGCCAGCAGCCGGGGACGTGGGGGAGGCTATAATTCACCCCTCCACTTT.

V gene TRBV20-1 combines with J gene TRBJ2-3, with D possibly TRBD1 on 6 matching bases. The CDR3 has 13 amino acids. V lost 3 bases and J 8 bases, leaving 15 bases between the germline ends. Germline V CDR1 and CDR2: DFQATT, SNEGSKA (reference sequence). In DNA form, the CDR3 reads TGCAGTGCTAGGGTACAGGGAGAAGGTACGCAGTATTTT. This translates into CSARVQGEGTQYF.

The CDR3 DNA reads TGTGCCAGCAGCTCCTCACAGGGGGTCATTCAGTACTTC. Its translation is CASSSSQGVIQYF. The chain has TRBV7-2 and TRBJ2-4; 8 bases are shared with TRBD1. The V segment lost 4 bases and the J segment 9 bases; nucleotides outside the gene matches: 5. This CDR3 comprises 13 residues. Germline CDR1 reads SGHTA; CDR2 reads FQGNSA.

The chain is built from TRBV9 and TRBJ2-3, with D perhaps given as TRBD1 or TRBD2 (5 bases each). The germline gives CDR1 SGDLS, CDR2 YYNGEE. V lost 3 bases and J lost 2, with 13 bases in between. This CDR3 spans 15 amino acids. CDR3 in DNA: TGTGCCAGCAGCGAGGGGCGGGTTTACACAGATACGCAGTATTTT. Amino acids: CASSEGRVYTDTQYF.

This clonotype was picked up many times. The genes are TRBV12-3 or TRBV12-4 and TRBJ1-1, with D hard to call. V was cut by 6 bases and J by 1 base, with 12 bases left in between. The CDR3 is made up of 14 amino acids. Here the CDR3 reads CASRPGPGNTEAFF. In DNA, the CDR3 is TGTGCCAGCAGACCGGGCCCCGGGAACACTGAAGCTTTCTTT.

The chain joins TRBV29-1 to TRBJ2-2; D may be TRBD2 (6 bases). The length of the CDR3 is 15 residues. Germline V lookup: CDR1 SQVTM, CDR2 ANQGSEA. V gave up 6 bases and J gave up 8 bases, with 22 bases separating them. The chain's CDR3 is CSVPVGGSRAGELFF. The CDR3 DNA reads TGCAGCGTGCCGGTGGGAGGAAGTCGAGCAGGGGAGCTGTTTTTT.

This clonotype has only a few counts. V is TRBV20-1 and J is TRBJ2-3, with D tentatively TRBD1 (7 bases). Germline CDR1 and CDR2: DFQATT and SNEGSKA (reference sequence). CDR3 length equals 17 residues. V lost 0 bases to trimming and J lost 5 bases, with 21 bases between them. This chain's CDR3 is CSARDHLQTGRIDTQYF. As DNA, the CDR3 is TGCAGTGCTAGAGATCACCTACAGACAGGGAGGATAGATACGCAGTATTTT.

The chain combines TRBV7-9 with TRBJ1-1; the D gene is possibly TRBD1 (5 bases). Trimming took off 5 bases at V and 1 base at J, with 17 bases between the two ends. The CDR3 has 16 residues. The germline gives CDR1 SEHNR, CDR2 FQNEAQ (reference sequence). CDR3 region: CASSLLAGIRNTEAFF. DNA for the CDR3: TGTGCCAGCAGCCTCCTTGCAGGGATTAGGAACACTGAAGCTTTCTTT. Together with reference TRBV7-9 and TRBJ1-1, the CDR3 gives the full variable domain: DTGVSQNPRHKITKRGQNVTFRCDPISEHNRLYWYRQTLGQGPEFLTYFQNEAQLEKSRLLSDRFSAERPKGSFSTLEIQRTEQGDSAMYLCASSLLAGIRNTEAFFGQGTRLTVV.

The genes are TRBV20-1 and TRBJ1-1; TRBD1 is a possible D gene (6 bases). The CDR3 has 14 residues. Germline V gene data show CDR1 as DFQATT and CDR2 as SNEGSKA (reference sequence). Trimming took 6 bases from V and 4 from J, leaving 18 bases between them. The DNA for the CDR3 is TGCAGTGCCCAACTCGTGGGGGCTGTCACTGAAGCTTTCTTT. It is translated as CSAQLVGAVTEAFF.